This T cell receptor (beta chain) originates from a study of T cells in women clearing cervical HPV infection. Study observations and caveats: Timing of associations relative to infection is unclear; T-cell subsets were not isolated.

To note about this clone: Antigen: not known. The read comes to an end 3 residues before the CDR3 does, leaving the germline J gene to fill in the end.

Trimming left V 8 bases short and J 4 bases short, with 10 bases between. CDR1 is MNHEY and CDR2 is SVGEGT in the germline V gene. The CDR3 spans 12 residues. Some clones are missing from TCRdb's copy, which holds only in-frame ones; the method was immunoSEQ multiplex PCR. This sample's table reports tens of thousands of clones. This sequence joins TRBV6-2 or TRBV6-3 and TRBJ2-3; weak D call: TRBD2 (6 bases). Sequencing was carried out using blood buffy coat. The sequence came from a woman aged 18 to 75 with a cervical HPV16 infection that either progressed to CIN3+ or cleared (not recorded which). CDR3 sequence: CASFRGADTQYF. Incomplete CDR3 DNA: TGTGCCAGCTTTCGCGGGGCAGATACG.